This TCR beta chain was sequenced in a study of blood T cell repertoires in COVID-19. As for the study in general: T cells, B-cell-depleted T cells, or PBMCs supplied cDNA or gDNA.

Using immunoSEQ multiplex PCR, the repertoire was profiled, and TCRdb retains in-frame clones only, with some absent. The table lists around 500,000 clones, approximately 90% of them singletons. Donors in Cohort 3 counted as recovered after two negative PCRs, clearance, or symptom resolution. Germline loops: CDR1 MNHEY, CDR2 SVGEGT. The germline V and J ends were trimmed by 0 bases and 0 bases, with 9 bases remaining between them. This CDR3 is 16 amino acids long. The sequence was obtained from an older woman who had recovered from COVID-19. This chain connects TRBV6-2 or TRBV6-3 to TRBJ1-5; a possible D gene is TRBD1 (5 bases). Sample: PBMCs or T cells enriched from blood (not recorded which). CDR3 bases: TGTGCCAGCAGTTACTCGGGGGGAGTTAGCAATCAGCCCCAGCATTTT. Protein sequence: CASSYSGGVSNQPQHF.